These T cell receptor beta chains were read from a single sample in a study of a mutant IDH1 vaccine in newly diagnosed glioma. Method: immunoSEQ multiplex PCR; TCRdb's copy keeps in-frame clones and lacks some. This table has around 54,000 clones, roughly 80% appearing once. Sample: PBMCs, taken from a glioma patient treated with radiotherapy, temozolomide or both. The source of these receptors is a man aged 18-30 years with glioma. The CDR3 runs from the conserved cysteine through the conserved F or W. A D gene is named only where the DNA matches it firmly. Clone size appears in some rows only: once, few, many, or a class for an expanded clone.

J gene: TRBJ2-7
clone size: NA
D gene: NA
V gene: TRBV6-5
CDR3 protein: CASSYMRGVPLYEQYF
CDR3 DNA: TGTGCCAGCAGTTACATGAGAGGGGTACCCCTTTACGAGCAGTACTTC

J gene: TRBJ1-1
clone size: NA
D gene: NA
V gene: TRBV7-9
CDR3 protein: CASSDRDIEAFF
CDR3 DNA: TGTGCCAGCAGCGACCGGGACATTGAAGCTTTCTTT

J gene: TRBJ2-6
clone size: NA
D gene: NA
V gene: TRBV30
CDR3 protein: CAWSVGVSGANVLTF
CDR3 DNA: TGTGCCTGGAGTGTAGGGGTTTCTGGGGCCAACGTCCTGACTTTC

J gene: TRBJ1-1
clone size: NA
D gene: TRBD1
V gene: TRBV18
CDR3 protein: CASSPRQGVGREAFF
CDR3 DNA: TGTGCCAGCTCGCCTAGACAGGGTGTGGGGAGAGAAGCTTTCTTT

J gene: TRBJ2-7
clone size: NA
D gene: NA
V gene: TRBV5-4
CDR3 protein: CASSPPPGGGVKQYF
CDR3 DNA: TGTGCCAGCAGCCCCCCGCCAGGGGGGGGTGTTAAGCAGTACTTC

J gene: TRBJ1-6
clone size: NA
D gene: NA
V gene: TRBV5-1
CDR3 protein: CASSVRSRGRGNSPLHF
CDR3 DNA: TGCGCCAGCAGTGTAAGGAGCAGGGGAAGAGGAAATTCACCCCTCCACTTT

J gene: TRBJ1-2
clone size: NA
D gene: NA
V gene: TRBV2
CDR3 protein: CASSGGTLVNPAYGYTF
CDR3 DNA: TGTGCCAGCAGTGGAGGGACACTTGTTAATCCCGCCTATGGCTACACCTTC

J gene: TRBJ1-1
clone size: once
D gene: NA
V gene: TRBV5-6
CDR3 protein: CATSWSDLNTEAFF
CDR3 DNA: TGTGCCACCTCTTGGAGCGACCTGAACACTGAAGCTTTCTTT

J gene: TRBJ2-6
clone size: NA
D gene: TRBD1
V gene: TRBV29-1
CDR3 protein: CSVASLGQGASGANVLTF
CDR3 DNA: TGCAGCGTTGCGAGCTTGGGACAGGGGGCATCTGGGGCCAACGTCCTGACTTTC

J gene: TRBJ1-4
clone size: NA
D gene: NA
V gene: TRBV30
CDR3 protein: CAWSGRREKLFF
CDR3 DNA: TGTGCCTGGAGTGGTCGGCGCGAAAAACTGTTTTTT

J gene: TRBJ1-1
clone size: NA
D gene: NA
V gene: TRBV10-2
CDR3 protein: CASSFDRSVTEAFF
CDR3 DNA: TGCGCCAGCAGTTTTGACAGGTCCGTGACTGAAGCTTTCTTT

J gene: TRBJ1-2
clone size: once
D gene: NA
V gene: TRBV6-5
CDR3 protein: CASSNGWGLYGYTF
CDR3 DNA: TGTGCCAGCAGTAACGGGTGGGGCCTCTATGGCTACACCTTC

J gene: TRBJ1-2
clone size: NA
D gene: NA
V gene: TRBV29-1
CDR3 protein: CSVESGRGYGYTF
CDR3 DNA: TGCAGCGTTGAATCGGGCAGAGGCTATGGCTACACCTTC

J gene: TRBJ1-1
clone size: NA
D gene: NA
V gene: TRBV7-9
CDR3 protein: CASSLEGGAFF
CDR3 DNA: TGTGCCAGCAGCTTAGAGGGTGGAGCTTTCTTT

J gene: TRBJ1-3
clone size: NA
D gene: NA
V gene: TRBV7-7
CDR3 protein: CASSRDGSSGNTIYF
CDR3 DNA: TGTGCTAGCAGCCGGGACGGCTCCTCTGGAAACACCATATATTTT

J gene: TRBJ1-2
clone size: NA
D gene: TRBD1
V gene: TRBV6-6
CDR3 protein: CASNRDSANYGYTF
CDR3 DNA: TGTGCCAGCAATCGGGACAGCGCTAACTATGGCTACACCTTC

J gene: TRBJ2-1
clone size: NA
D gene: NA
V gene: TRBV29-1
CDR3 protein: CSVRIYGSYNEQFF
CDR3 DNA: TGCAGCGTTCGGATTTACGGCTCCTACAATGAGCAGTTCTTC

J gene: TRBJ1-1
clone size: NA
D gene: NA
V gene: TRBV7-9
CDR3 protein: CASSLVGLIEAFF
CDR3 DNA: TGTGCCAGCAGCTTAGTAGGCTTAATTGAAGCTTTCTTT

J gene: TRBJ1-1
clone size: NA
D gene: NA
V gene: TRBV6-6
CDR3 protein: CASSYSSVLAFF
CDR3 DNA: TGTGCCAGCAGTTACTCGTCTGTTCTAGCTTTCTTT

J gene: TRBJ1-5
clone size: NA
D gene: NA
V gene: TRBV30
CDR3 protein: CAWSVLGGSNQPQHF
CDR3 DNA: TGTGCCTGGAGTGTACTTGGGGGTAGCAATCAGCCCCAGCATTTT

J gene: TRBJ2-4
clone size: NA
D gene: NA
V gene: TRBV27
CDR3 protein: CASRGMLAKNIQYF
CDR3 DNA: TGTGCCAGCAGGGGTATGCTAGCCAAAAACATTCAGTACTTC

J gene: TRBJ1-2
clone size: NA
D gene: NA
V gene: TRBV9
CDR3 protein: CASSHRSELYGYTF
CDR3 DNA: TGTGCCAGCAGCCACCGGTCCGAACTCTATGGCTACACCTTC

J gene: TRBJ2-1
clone size: NA
D gene: NA
V gene: TRBV6-5
CDR3 protein: CASSYTGVRDNEQFF
CDR3 DNA: TGTGCCAGCAGTTATACAGGCGTTCGGGACAATGAGCAGTTCTTC

J gene: TRBJ2-3
clone size: few
D gene: NA
V gene: TRBV18
CDR3 protein: CASSPGTLITDTQYF
CDR3 DNA: TGTGCCAGCTCTCCGGGCACCCTAATCACAGATACGCAGTATTTT

J gene: TRBJ2-5
clone size: NA
D gene: TRBD2
V gene: TRBV7-8
CDR3 protein: CASSLPRPSGGWETQYF
CDR3 DNA: TGTGCCAGCAGCCTCCCCCGGCCTAGCGGGGGTTGGGAGACCCAGTACTTC

J gene: TRBJ2-3
clone size: NA
D gene: NA
V gene: TRBV2
CDR3 protein: CASSEYRGSGDTQYF
CDR3 DNA: TGTGCCAGCAGTGAATACCGGGGCTCGGGAGATACGCAGTATTTT

J gene: TRBJ2-7
clone size: NA
D gene: NA
V gene: TRBV5-1
CDR3 protein: CASSDGRSYYEQYF
CDR3 DNA: TGCGCCAGCAGCGACGGGCGCAGTTACTACGAGCAGTACTTC

J gene: TRBJ2-1
clone size: few
D gene: TRBD2
V gene: TRBV18
CDR3 protein: CASSRTAGGPRNEQFF
CDR3 DNA: TGTGCCAGCTCACGGACAGCGGGAGGGCCTAGGAATGAGCAGTTCTTC

J gene: TRBJ1-4
clone size: NA
D gene: NA
V gene: TRBV5-8
CDR3 protein: CASSLVGGTNEKLFF
CDR3 DNA: TGTGCCAGCAGCTTGGTGGGAGGGACTAATGAAAAACTGTTTTTT

J gene: TRBJ1-1
clone size: few
D gene: NA
V gene: TRBV30
CDR3 protein: CAWSLIANTEAFF
CDR3 DNA: TGTGCCTGGAGTCTGATAGCGAACACTGAAGCTTTCTTT

J gene: TRBJ1-1
clone size: NA
D gene: NA
V gene: TRBV4-3
CDR3 protein: CASSKFQGMNTEAFF
CDR3 DNA: TGCGCCAGCAGCAAATTCCAGGGAATGAACACTGAAGCTTTCTTT

J gene: TRBJ1-2
clone size: NA
D gene: TRBD1
V gene: TRBV5-6
CDR3 protein: CASSLSGTVNYGYTF
CDR3 DNA: TGTGCCAGCAGCTTGAGCGGGACAGTAAACTATGGCTACACCTTC

J gene: TRBJ2-7
clone size: NA
D gene: NA
V gene: TRBV18
CDR3 protein: CASSPPLTRHEQYF
CDR3 DNA: TGTGCCAGCTCACCACCGCTGACGCGGCACGAGCAGTACTTC

J gene: TRBJ1-6
clone size: once
D gene: NA
V gene: TRBV25-1
CDR3 protein: CASSERRGSPLHF
CDR3 DNA: TGTGCCAGCAGTGAACGGAGGGGATCACCCCTCCACTTT

J gene: TRBJ1-1
clone size: few
D gene: TRBD1
V gene: TRBV27
CDR3 protein: CASRRTGEAFF
CDR3 DNA: TGTGCCAGCAGGCGGACAGGGGAAGCTTTCTTT

J gene: TRBJ2-5
clone size: NA
D gene: NA
V gene: TRBV5-4
CDR3 protein: CASSLGGAQETQYF
CDR3 DNA: TGTGCCAGCAGCTTAGGAGGGGCCCAAGAGACCCAGTACTTC

J gene: TRBJ2-7
clone size: NA
D gene: TRBD2
V gene: TRBV4-3
CDR3 protein: CASSQSSGITYEQYF
CDR3 DNA: TGCGCCAGCAGCCAGAGTAGCGGGATCACCTACGAGCAGTACTTC

J gene: TRBJ2-7
clone size: NA
D gene: NA
V gene: TRBV6-5
CDR3 protein: CASSAGSKYEQYF
CDR3 DNA: TGTGCCAGCAGTGCTGGGTCCAAATACGAGCAGTACTTC

J gene: TRBJ1-1
clone size: NA
D gene: NA
V gene: TRBV7-3
CDR3 protein: CASSWGGMNTEAFF
CDR3 DNA: TGTGCCAGCAGCTGGGGGGGTATGAACACTGAAGCTTTCTTT

J gene: TRBJ1-1
clone size: NA
D gene: NA
V gene: TRBV5-8
CDR3 protein: CASSPRTANTEAFF
CDR3 DNA: TGTGCCAGCAGCCCACGGACAGCGAACACTGAAGCTTTCTTT

J gene: TRBJ1-2
clone size: NA
D gene: NA
V gene: TRBV29-1
CDR3 protein: CSVRTEANYGYTF
CDR3 DNA: TGCAGCGTTAGGACGGAAGCTAACTATGGCTACACCTTC

J gene: TRBJ1-2
clone size: NA
D gene: TRBD1
V gene: TRBV4-3
CDR3 protein: CASSRQGEHNYGYTF
CDR3 DNA: TGCGCCAGCAGCCGACAGGGGGAACACAACTATGGCTACACCTTC

J gene: TRBJ1-1
clone size: NA
D gene: NA
V gene: TRBV2
CDR3 protein: CASSGGRGNTEAFF
CDR3 DNA: TGTGCCAGCAGTGGGGGTCGGGGGAACACTGAAGCTTTCTTT

J gene: TRBJ1-6
clone size: NA
D gene: TRBD1
V gene: TRBV5-6
CDR3 protein: CASSLRTGNNSPLHF
CDR3 DNA: TGTGCCAGCAGCTTACGGACAGGGAATAATTCACCCCTCCACTTT

J gene: TRBJ2-6
clone size: NA
D gene: NA
V gene: TRBV5-1
CDR3 protein: CASSLADRKGDWPGANVLTF
CDR3 DNA: TGCGCCAGCAGCTTGGCTGATAGAAAGGGAGATTGGCCTGGGGCCAACGTCCTGACTTTC

J gene: TRBJ1-5
clone size: few
D gene: TRBD1
V gene: TRBV6-6
CDR3 protein: CASSWTGNQPQHF
CDR3 DNA: TGTGCCAGCAGCTGGACAGGGAATCAGCCCCAGCATTTT

J gene: TRBJ1-1
clone size: NA
D gene: TRBD1
V gene: TRBV6-1
CDR3 protein: CASSEEGQGHTEAFF
CDR3 DNA: TGTGCCAGCAGTGAAGAGGGACAGGGACACACTGAAGCTTTCTTT

J gene: TRBJ2-5
clone size: once
D gene: TRBD1
V gene: TRBV7-2
CDR3 protein: CASSLDLYRGRRETQYF
CDR3 DNA: TGTGCCAGCAGCTTAGACCTTTACAGGGGGCGCCGGGAGACCCAGTACTTC

J gene: TRBJ2-7
clone size: NA
D gene: TRBD1
V gene: TRBV5-6
CDR3 protein: CASSSPRDSYEQYF
CDR3 DNA: TGTGCCAGCAGCTCCCCTCGGGACAGCTACGAGCAGTACTTC

J gene: TRBJ2-3
clone size: NA
D gene: NA
V gene: TRBV6-5
CDR3 protein: CASSYSGPDTQYF
CDR3 DNA: TGTGCCAGCAGTTACTCGGGGCCAGATACGCAGTATTTT

J gene: TRBJ2-7
clone size: NA
D gene: NA
V gene: TRBV5-6
CDR3 protein: CASSSPQGYEQYF
CDR3 DNA: TGTGCCAGCAGCTCCCCCCAGGGGTACGAGCAGTACTTC

J gene: TRBJ2-7
clone size: NA
D gene: NA
V gene: TRBV4-3
CDR3 protein: CASSLSFTASSSYEQYF
CDR3 DNA: TGCGCCAGCAGCCTAAGCTTTACAGCTTCTAGCTCCTACGAGCAGTACTTC